Each of the 23 T cell receptor beta chains below was sequenced from the same sample in a study of cytomegalovirus exposure and HLA in healthy donors. Sequencing used immunoSEQ multiplex PCR; TCRdb keeps in-frame clones, though not all of them. The top ten hold 3.8% of the sample, which has tens of thousands of clones, 70% to 90% seen once. The sample was PBMCs. All receptors derive from a young woman in good health and CMV-seropositive.

The chain combines TRBV4-1 with TRBJ1-4, with D tentatively TRBD1 (6 bases). The CDR3 has 22 amino acids. V was clipped by 2 bases and J by 5 bases, with 33 bases between them. CDR1 MGHRA and CDR2 YSYEKL come from the germline V gene. CDR3 loop: CASSQYDQYPWRGDKRNEKLFF. The DNA of the CDR3 is TGCGCCAGCAGCCAATACGACCAATACCCTTGGAGAGGGGACAAACGAAATGAAAAACTGTTTTTT.

This chain joins TRBV7-8 and TRBJ1-2; perhaps TRBD1 as D (5 bases). The CDR3 totals 14 residues. The germline V gene has CDR1 SGHVS and CDR2 FQNEAQ. Trimming stripped 3 bases from V and 5 bases from J, with 13 bases between. The CDR3 DNA follows: TGTGCCAGCAGCTTTGGGGGAGGAGGGTATGGCTACACCTTC. It codes for CASSFGGGGYGYTF.

This chain connects TRBV11-2 to TRBJ1-2; D call uncertain. The V gene's germline CDR1 is SGHAT and CDR2 FQNNGV. Trimming removed 8 bases from V and 1 base from J, with 14 bases in between. CDR3 size: 14 residues. In DNA, the CDR3 is TGTGCCAGCCTTGTACGGGGATTTAACTATGGCTACACCTTC. The encoded protein is CASLVRGFNYGYTF.

The chain is built from TRBV6-5 and TRBJ2-2; TRBD1 matches at 9 bases. Trimming cost V 6 bases and J 6 bases; bases outside gene matches: 8. This CDR3 region has 15 residues. Germline assignment: CDR1 MNHEY and CDR2 SVGAGI. The CDR3 region is CASRRTGQGPGELFF. The CDR3, as DNA: TGTGCCAGCAGACGAACGGGACAGGGCCCCGGGGAGCTGTTTTTT.

This rearrangement joins TRBV5-4 to TRBJ1-3; D unclear. Per germline, CDR1 SGHNT and CDR2 YYREEE (reference sequence). Between the trimmed V and J ends, which lost 5 bases and 0 bases, there was a span of 9 bases. This CDR3 has 14 amino acids. CDR3: CASSYDNSGNTIYF. CDR3 nucleotide sequence: TGTGCCAGCAGTTACGACAACTCTGGAAACACCATATATTTT.

Only one count was recorded for this clone. The V call is TRBV7-9, the J call TRBJ2-2, with TRBD1 identical over 9 bases. The CDR3 loop spans 16 amino acids. Trimming cost V 4 bases and J 3 bases; bases outside gene matches: 6. Germline V CDR1 and CDR2: SEHNR, FQNEAQ (reference sequence). CDR3 coding DNA: TGTGCCAGCAGCTCCTCACAGGGGGCCTACACCGGGGAGCTGTTTTTT. This sequence encodes CASSSSQGAYTGELFF.

The chain recombines TRBV7-8 with TRBJ2-3, with D tentatively TRBD2 (6 bases). Germline assignment: CDR1 SGHVS and CDR2 FQNEAQ. Trimming took 1 base from V and 3 from J, leaving 14 bases between them. This CDR3 has 16 amino acids. As DNA, the CDR3 is TGTGCCAGCAGCTTAGAATGGGAAGGAGGGACAGATACGCAGTATTTT. Translating it yields CASSLEWEGGTDTQYF. Together with reference TRBV7-8 and TRBJ2-3, the CDR3 gives the full variable domain: GAGVSQSPRYKVAKRGQDVALRCDPISGHVSLFWYQQALGQGPEFLTYFQNEAQLDKSGLPSDRFFAERPEGSVSTLKIQRTQQEDSAVYLCASSLEWEGGTDTQYFGPGTRLTVL.

The chain uses TRBV4-3 and TRBJ2-3, with D possibly TRBD2 on 6 matching bases. The germline CDR1 and CDR2 sequences are LGHNA and YSLEER. V was clipped by 0 bases and J by 1 base, with 20 bases between them. This CDR3 is built from 19 residues. CDR3 DNA sequence: TGCGCCAGCAGCCAAGACCACAAACTCCTAGCGATCGGCACAGATACGCAGTATTTT. This sequence encodes CASSQDHKLLAIGTDTQYF.

The chain employs TRBV2 and TRBJ2-3; TRBD2 matches 7 bases. This CDR3 has 15 amino acids. Germline V gives CDR1 SNHLY, CDR2 FYNNEI. Trimming at V came to 8 bases and at J to 8 bases, leaving 16 bases not matched to a gene. The CDR3 is CASAEGRAIQSTQYF. The CDR3 bases are TGTGCCAGCGCCGAGGGGAGGGCCATTCAGTCTACGCAGTATTTT.

This clone appeared a single time. The chain employs TRBV7-2 and TRBJ2-2; weak D call: TRBD2 (5 bases). The CDR3 consists of 17 residues. From germline, CDR1 is SGHTA and CDR2 FQGNSA. V lost 3 bases, J lost 3 bases, and 17 bases lay in between. Here the CDR3 reads CASSFLRPGSYTGELFF. CDR3 coding DNA: TGTGCCAGCAGCTTTCTCCGTCCGGGATCGTACACCGGGGAGCTGTTTTTT.

This chain links TRBV4-2 with TRBJ1-2, with unresolved D. Germline V gene sequence: CDR1 LGHNA, CDR2 YNFKEQ. This CDR3 has 15 amino acids. V gave up 1 base and J gave up 6 bases, with 15 bases separating them. The CDR3 DNA is TGTGCCAGCAGCCAAGGATCGACGATAGCCGATGGCTACACCTTC. Protein: CASSQGSTIADGYTF.

The rearrangement links TRBV5-6 to TRBJ1-2; D gene uncertain. The V gene's germline CDR1 is SGHDT and CDR2 YYEEEE. The CDR3 has 14 amino acids. V was cut by 0 bases and J by 4 bases, with 10 bases left in between. CDR3 loop: CASSLGHHRYGYTF. The CDR3, as DNA: TGTGCCAGCAGCTTGGGACATCACCGCTATGGCTACACCTTC.

The chain joins TRBV6-1 to TRBJ2-7; D is uncertain. The CDR3 loop spans 12 amino acids. Between the trimmed V and J ends, which lost 5 bases and 1 base, there was a span of 6 bases. Per germline, CDR1 MNHNS and CDR2 SASEGT. The CDR3: CASSSESYEQYF. Written as DNA, the CDR3 is TGTGCCAGCAGTTCGGAGTCCTACGAGCAGTACTTC.

The table lists this clone with a count of one. This sample also contains other DNA sequences that code for the same CDR3. J is TRBJ1-2 and V is TRBV28; no definite D call. CDR3 length: 12 residues. V was cut by 4 bases and J by 0 bases, with 3 bases left in between. Germline V gene data show CDR1 as MDHEN and CDR2 as SYDVKM. CDR3 in amino acids: CASSSSNYGYTF. The CDR3 coding sequence is TGTGCCAGCAGTTCCTCTAACTATGGCTACACCTTC.

The chain joins TRBV4-1 to TRBJ1-4, with a tentative D call TRBD1 (6 bases). The CDR3 runs to 18 residues. Germline CDR1 and CDR2: MGHRA and YSYEKL. Trimming pared 1 base from V and 4 bases from J, leaving 19 bases between. The CDR3 protein is CASSQVTQGVKGNEKLFF. CDR3 nucleotide sequence: TGCGCCAGCAGCCAAGTTACACAGGGAGTAAAGGGTAATGAAAAACTGTTTTTT.

This rearrangement joins TRBV29-1 to TRBJ2-1; 9 nucleotides agree with TRBD2. Germline-derived CDR1 and CDR2 are SQVTM and ANQGSEA. The CDR3 contains 15 residues. V was pared by 3 bases and J by 6 bases, with 9 bases of the junction left unmatched. CDR3 sequence (DNA): TGCAGCGTTGATAGGCGGGAGGGCCCTGGCAATGAGCAGTTCTTC. Translated, it gives CSVDRREGPGNEQFF.

This clone has just one count. The chain has TRBV27 and TRBJ2-3, with a tentative D call TRBD2 (5 bases). Per germline, CDR1 MNHEY and CDR2 SMNVEV (reference sequence). V lost 6 bases to trimming and J lost 0 bases, with 13 bases between them. The CDR3 runs to 15 residues. CDR3 sequence reads: CASRRTFTSTDTQYF. The CDR3 DNA reads TGTGCCAGCAGGAGGACTTTCACTAGCACAGATACGCAGTATTTT.

The chain links TRBV12-5 to TRBJ2-3, with D possibly being TRBD2 (6 bases). Germline V gene data show CDR1 as LGHNT and CDR2 as FRNRAP. Deletions cut 7 bases from V and 8 bases from J, with 22 bases between. The CDR3 totals 15 residues. In nucleotides, the CDR3 is TGTGCTAGTGCCCCCCCACTCGCGGGAATTGGTACGCAGTATTTT. Amino acids: CASAPPLAGIGTQYF.

V is TRBV5-1 and J is TRBJ2-5, with no clear D. The CDR3 extends over 15 amino acids. Per germline, CDR1 SGHRS and CDR2 YFSETQ. The germline V and J ends were trimmed by 0 bases and 0 bases, with 9 bases remaining between them. The CDR3, as DNA: TGCGCCAGCAGCTTGGCCTTGGCTGACCAAGAGACCCAGTACTTC. Translating it yields CASSLALADQETQYF.

The rearrangement uses TRBV9 and TRBJ2-1, with D perhaps TRBD2 (6 bases). V lost 4 bases and J 7 bases, leaving 12 bases between the germline ends. CDR1 is SGDLS, CDR2 YYNGEE, per germline. This CDR3 comprises 13 residues. The CDR3 DNA reads as TGTGCCAGCAGCCTCAGCAGCGGGAATGAGCAGTTCTTC. Its protein product is CASSLSSGNEQFF.

The V and J genes are TRBV6-5 and TRBJ1-1, with 11 bases identical to TRBD1. The V and J ends lost 6 bases and 6 bases, in that order; junction bases with no gene match: 3. CDR3 length: 13 residues. Germline V gene sequence: CDR1 MNHEY, CDR2 SVGAGI. The CDR3 loop reads CASRDRGLPEAFF. The CDR3, as DNA: TGTGCCAGCAGGGACAGGGGGCTCCCTGAAGCTTTCTTT.

The V call is TRBV19, the J call TRBJ2-5, with 8 positions matching TRBD1. The CDR3 has 14 residues. V was pared by 5 bases and J by 5 bases, with 7 bases of the junction left unmatched. The germline CDR1 and CDR2 sequences are LNHDA and SQIVND (reference sequence). The CDR3 nucleotides read TGTGCCAGTAGTGCCGGACAGGGACCGGAGACCCAGTACTTC. It is translated as CASSAGQGPETQYF.

The chain joins TRBV7-6 to TRBJ1-2; a weak D match, TRBD1 (5 bases). The V gene's germline CDR1 is SGHVS and CDR2 FNYEAQ. The CDR3 totals 14 residues. V dropped 1 base and J dropped 4 bases, with 10 bases sitting between them. The CDR3 DNA follows: TGTGCCAGCAGCTTAGATACAGGCGCCTATGGCTACACCTTC. Its protein product is CASSLDTGAYGYTF.